The 20 T cell receptor beta chains listed next were all sequenced from one sample in a study of blood T cell repertoires in COVID-19. The protocol was immunoSEQ multiplex PCR, while the TCRdb copy is restricted to in-frame clones and leaves out a portion. The table records about 230,000 clones, around nine tenths of them present only once. Sequenced: peripheral blood. These receptors were taken from a young woman who had recovered from COVID-19.

The gene calls are TRBV9 and TRBJ2-7; 7 nucleotides agree with TRBD2. J gave up 1 base and V 4 bases, and 11 bases lay outside the gene matches. The CDR3 is 16 residues long. The germline V gene encodes CDR1 SGDLS and CDR2 YYNGEE. CDR3 coding DNA: TGTGCCAGCAGCCCGGTCGGGGCTAGCGGTTCCTACGAGCAGTACTTC. Translation gives CASSPVGASGSYEQYF.

The chain combines TRBV6-6 with TRBJ2-1; D is perhaps TRBD2 (5 bases). Trimming shortened V by 7 bases and J by 3 bases, and 16 bases separated the two germline ends. This CDR3 is built from 15 residues. Germline values: CDR1 MNHNY, CDR2 SVGAGI (reference sequence). In nucleotides, the CDR3 is TGTGCCAGCACTTTGGGCGGGCAACGCTACAATGAGCAGTTCTTC. Translating gives CASTLGGQRYNEQFF.

The chain is built from TRBV10-3 and TRBJ1-4; D ambiguous. From germline, CDR1 is ENHRY and CDR2 SYGVKD. Trimming took 0 bases from V and 7 from J, leaving 6 bases between them. CDR3 length equals 13 residues. CDR3 protein: CAISESEGEKLFF. CDR3 nucleotide sequence: TGTGCCATCAGTGAGTCCGAGGGTGAAAAACTGTTTTTT.

This chain links TRBV7-6 with TRBJ2-1; 8 bases map to TRBD1. V trimming: 1 base; J trimming: 6 bases; junction bases outside the gene matches: 14. The CDR3 totals 18 residues. CDR1 is SGHVS and CDR2 is FNYEAQ in the germline V gene. CDR3 loop: CASSLDLRDRFLANEQFF. CDR3 in DNA: TGTGCCAGCAGCTTAGATCTCAGGGACAGGTTCTTGGCCAATGAGCAGTTCTTC.

The chain couples TRBV3-1 (or the pseudogene TRBV3-2) to TRBJ2-7; the D gene is possibly TRBD2 (6 bases). CDR1 and CDR2 (germline): LGHDT, YNNKEL (reference sequence). Trimming shortened V by 1 base and J by 2 bases, and 9 bases separated the two germline ends. The CDR3 covers 14 residues. The CDR3 DNA reads TGTGCCAGCAGCCAAGGGGGGGTTACCTACGAGCAGTACTTC. Amino acid sequence: CASSQGGVTYEQYF.

CDR3 nucleotides: TGTGCCAGCAGCAAGACTAGCGGGAAGTTTGATGAGCAGTTCTTC. Protein product: CASSKTSGKFDEQFF. V and J are TRBV7-2 and TRBJ2-1, with TRBD2 identical over 11 bases. Germline V CDR1 and CDR2: SGHTA, FQGNSA. The J segment lost 8 bases and the V segment lost 5 bases, leaving 8 bases of the junction unmatched. The CDR3 extends over 15 amino acids.

The V call is TRBV18, the J call TRBJ1-6, with D tentatively TRBD1 (5 bases). The CDR3 loop spans 13 amino acids. Germline CDR1 KGHSH, CDR2 LQKENI. Trimming pared 2 bases from V and 6 bases from J, leaving 5 bases between. CDR3 protein: CASSPGANSPLHF. The CDR3 nucleotides read TGTGCCAGCTCACCAGGGGCTAATTCACCCCTCCACTTT.

CDR3 protein: CASRGLTYEQYF. CDR3 nucleotide sequence: TGTGCCAGCCGGGGACTGACCTACGAGCAGTACTTC. This chain joins TRBV27 and TRBJ2-7; D perhaps matches TRBD2 (6 bases). The CDR3 consists of 12 residues. Germline-derived CDR1 and CDR2 are MNHEY and SMNVEV (reference sequence). Trimming stripped 8 bases from V and 2 bases from J, with 10 bases between.

The chain employs TRBV7-9 and TRBJ2-1; unclear D gene. This CDR3 comprises 13 residues. Germline assignment: CDR1 SEHNR and CDR2 FQNEAQ (reference sequence). The germline V and J ends were trimmed by 0 bases and 10 bases, with 10 bases remaining between them. The CDR3 reads CASSLALPTEQFF. The CDR3 DNA is TGTGCCAGCAGCTTAGCCCTCCCTACGGAGCAGTTCTTC.

The genes are TRBV18 and TRBJ1-2; D is possibly TRBD1 (6 bases). Trimming took 4 bases from V and 8 from J, leaving 20 bases between them. CDR1 and CDR2 from the germline V gene are KGHSH and LQKENI. The CDR3 runs 15 residues. CDR3 amino acids: CASSLQGQDTGGYTF. DNA of the CDR3: TGTGCCAGCTCACTTCAGGGGCAAGATACGGGGGGCTACACCTTC. Based on the CDR3 plus reference TRBV18 and TRBJ1-2, the full variable domain is NAGVMQNPRHLVRRRGQEARLRCSPMKGHSHVYWYRQLPEEGLKFMVYLQKENIIDESGMPKERFSAEFPKEGPSILRIQQVVRGDSAAYFCASSLQGQDTGGYTFGSGTRLTVV.

Concerning this clone: Distinct nucleotide sequences in the sample also encode this CDR3. The rearrangement joins TRBV15 to TRBJ1-5, with D uncertain. Trimming shortened V by 0 bases and J by 7 bases, and 7 bases separated the two germline ends. Per germline, CDR1 LNHNV and CDR2 YYDKDF (reference sequence). The CDR3 runs 13 residues. CDR3 bases: TGTGCCACCAGCAGAGAAGGCGGCCAGCCCCAGCATTTT. Its protein is CATSREGGQPQHF.

The chain carries TRBV2 and TRBJ2-7, with TRBD1 identical over 7 bases. Germline trimming cut 7 bases from V and 3 bases from J; bases unmatched to any gene: 6. CDR3 length: 13 residues. Per germline, CDR1 SNHLY and CDR2 FYNNEI. In DNA form, the CDR3 reads TGTGCCAGCAAACCGGGACAGATCTACGAGCAGTACTTC. This sequence encodes CASKPGQIYEQYF.

V usage is TRBV27 and J usage is TRBJ1-1; D may be TRBD1 (5 bases). Trimming shortened V by 4 bases and J by 6 bases, and 15 bases separated the two germline ends. Germline V lookup: CDR1 MNHEY, CDR2 SMNVEV (reference sequence). The CDR3 covers 14 residues. The DNA of the CDR3 is TGTGCCAGCAGTTCCCTGGACATCAGGGCTGAAGCTTTCTTT. Protein: CASSSLDIRAEAFF.

The CDR3 bases are TGTGCCAGCAGCAGGGCGGGTCCTTCCTCCTACAATGAGCAGTTCTTC. This encodes CASSRAGPSSYNEQFF. The genes are TRBV7-2 and TRBJ2-1; TRBD2 is a possible D gene (5 bases). V was shortened by 5 bases and J by 0 bases, with 14 bases between the two germline ends. Germline V lookup: CDR1 SGHTA, CDR2 FQGNSA. The CDR3 consists of 16 residues.

J is TRBJ1-5 and V is TRBV21-1; the listed D gene, TRBD1, was not tested against the DNA. TRBV21-1 represents a pseudogene. The CDR3 is 17 amino acids. The CDR3 here is CASSKTPDRRRGQPQHF. Here the CDR3 DNA reads TGTGCCAGCAGCAAAACCCCGGACAGGCGAAGGGGACAGCCCCAGCATTTT.

This chain uses TRBV5-1 with TRBJ1-1, with TRBD1 matching 7 bases. The germline V gene has CDR1 SGHRS and CDR2 YFSETQ. The CDR3 extends over 17 amino acids. J gave up 0 bases and V 4 bases, and 12 bases lay outside the gene matches. In nucleotides, the CDR3 is TGCGCCAGCAGCCCCCCAAGGACAGGTGTCATGAACACTGAAGCTTTCTTT. It yields the protein CASSPPRTGVMNTEAFF.

The gene calls are TRBV2 and TRBJ2-2; weak D call: TRBD1 (5 bases). The V gene's germline CDR1 is SNHLY and CDR2 FYNNEI. CDR3 length: 13 residues. Trimming took off 4 bases at V and 6 bases at J, with 9 bases between the two ends. The CDR3 sequence is CASSGQGSGELFF. The CDR3 nucleotides are TGTGCCAGCAGTGGTCAGGGATCCGGGGAGCTGTTTTTT.

This chain joins TRBV7-3 and TRBJ2-1, with 13 bases that match TRBD2. In germline, CDR1 is SGHTA, CDR2 FQGTGA. The CDR3 loop spans 15 amino acids. V was pared by 1 base and J by 9 bases, with 3 bases of the junction left unmatched. CDR3 amino acids: CASSLMGTSGTEQFF. The CDR3 DNA reads TGTGCCAGCAGCTTAATGGGGACTAGCGGGACTGAGCAGTTCTTC.

A few counts support this clone. The chain carries TRBV4-2 and TRBJ2-7; D uncertain. This CDR3 contains 10 residues. Trimming removed 5 bases from V and 11 bases from J, with 10 bases in between. Looked up from germline, CDR1 is LGHNA and CDR2 is YNFKEQ. In nucleotides, the CDR3 is TGTGCCAGCAGCGGGGTAGTGAAGTACTTC. This encodes CASSGVVKYF.

This chain joins TRBV11-1 and TRBJ1-1; D remains ambiguous. The germline CDR1 and CDR2 sequences are SGHAT and FQDESV (reference sequence). The CDR3 is 13 amino acids. Trimming cost V 8 bases and J 5 bases, with 15 bases left between them. The CDR3 region has the DNA TGTGCCAGCGAGAAAAACAGAGGGACTGAAGCTTTCTTT. It encodes CASEKNRGTEAFF.